These T cell receptor beta chains were read from a single sample in a study of neurological immune-mediated disorders. One entry per CDR3 protein, called by TCRdb with MiXCR from the 5' RACE reads. This table holds around 20,000 distinct CDR3 sequences, 11% to 15% found once. Material for sequencing was CD4+ T cells from blood. Receptors originate from a woman aged 55-70 years with HTLV-1-associated myelopathy (HAM/TSP). CDR3s leave out the opening cysteine and the closing phenylalanine or tryptophan.

14,TRBV5-1,ASSLLATSGNREQY
12,TRBV7-2,ASRTGTGNQPQH
11,TRBV20-1,SARAGVSYEQY
10,TRBV20-1,SAVDLNTEAF
13,TRBV11-3,ASSFLAGATNEQF
13,TRBV7-2,SGSLGGGAPDTQY
11,TRBV20-1,SAPLAGVGEQF
14,TRBV12-3/TRBV12-4,ASSWDRGLVNTEAF
12,TRBV27,ASSYQGVLYEQY
12,TRBV4-2,ASSQPVITDTQY
11,TRBV5-1,ASSLAGGETQY